The next 19 T cell receptor beta chains were all read from a single sample in a study of blood T cells in healthy people across ages. Sample-barcoded 5' priming and a J-beta primer mix drove a second PCR of roughly 6 to 12 cycles. TCRdb analysed the 5' RACE reads with MiXCR anew, one entry per CDR3 protein. This table has fewer than 1,000,000 distinct CDR3 sequences, less than 60% appearing once. The source material was blood. The receptors stem from an elderly man in good health.

This chain links TRBV20-1 with TRBJ2-5, with TRBD2 matching over 7 bases. CDR3 length equals 15 residues. J gave up 0 bases and V 7 bases, and 11 bases lay outside the gene matches. Germline V lookup: CDR1 DFQATT, CDR2 SNEGSKA (reference sequence). The CDR3 DNA reads as TGCAGTGTAGAGACTAGCCGACAGTACCAAGAGACCCAGTACTTC. Protein: CSVETSRQYQETQYF.

The chain joins TRBV9 to TRBJ1-1, with D unresolved. The CDR3 sequence is 12 residues long. In germline, CDR1 is SGDLS, CDR2 YYNGEE. The ends were cut back, 4 bases at V and 3 bases at J, with 7 bases in the middle. CDR3 DNA sequence: TGTGCCAGCAGCCCGGAGGACACTGAAGCTTTCTTT. It encodes CASSPEDTEAFF. The variable domain in full, completed from reference TRBV9 and TRBJ1-1, reads DSGVTQTPKHLITATGQRVTLRCSPRSGDLSVYWYQQSLDQGLQFLIQYYNGEERAKGNILERFSAQQFPDLHSELNLSSLELGDSALYFCASSPEDTEAFFGQGTRLTVV.

Of note for this clonotype: A read error may account for a junction end that differs from germline. The chain recombines TRBV10-3 with TRBJ2-1; D gene ambiguous. In germline, CDR1 is ENHRY, CDR2 SYGVKD. This CDR3 comprises 14 residues. The DNA for the CDR3 is TGTGCCGTCAGTGAACAACTCTCCTACAATGAGCAGTTCTTC. Translating gives CAVSEQLSYNEQFF.

Worth noting for this clonotype: Being one base from a much bigger clone, this may be a read error. The chain combines TRBV29-1 with TRBJ2-7, with 7 bases matching TRBD1. The CDR3 is 13 residues long. Germline CDR1 and CDR2: SQVTM and ANQGSEA. The CDR3: CGVEGDSDYEQYF. CDR3 nucleotide sequence: TGCGGCGTTGAAGGGGACAGCGACTACGAGCAGTACTTC.

This chain links TRBV7-9 with TRBJ2-5, with TRBD1 matching 9 bases. CDR1 and CDR2 from the germline V gene are SEHNR and FQNEAQ (reference sequence). This CDR3 contains 15 residues. J lost 1 base, V lost 4 bases, and 4 bases had no gene match. CDR3 DNA sequence: TGTGCCAGCAGCTCGACAGGGGGGCCCCAAGAGACCCAGTACTTC. This encodes CASSSTGGPQETQYF.

The chain uses TRBV6-6 and TRBJ1-1, with a weak D call TRBD1 (5 bases). Trimming removed 11 bases at V and 3 bases at J, with 16 bases between. The CDR3 spans 13 residues. Germline CDR1 MNHNY, CDR2 SVGAGI (reference sequence). For the CDR3, the DNA is TGTGCCTTGACGACAGTCAGGGACACTGAAGCTTTCTTT. Translating gives CALTTVRDTEAFF.

This chain links TRBV29-1 with TRBJ2-5, with 8 bases identical to TRBD1. The DNA end is more similar to TRBJ2-7, so the J call may be wrong. Germline V CDR1 and CDR2: SQVTM, ANQGSEA. The CDR3 spans 14 residues. The CDR3 is CSVTYWDRTYEQYF. Here the CDR3 DNA reads TGCAGCGTCACTTACTGGGACAGGACCTACGAGCAGTACTTC.

This clonotype was counted ten times or more. The chain couples TRBV29-1 to TRBJ2-3, with TRBD2 as a possible D gene (5 bases). The CDR3 runs to 12 residues. CDR1 SQVTM and CDR2 ANQGSEA come from the germline V gene. V was shortened by 5 bases and J by 0 bases, with 6 bases between the two germline ends. The CDR3 spells CSVTGSTDTQYF. The CDR3 DNA reads as TGCAGCGTTACGGGGAGCACAGATACGCAGTATTTT.

The chain carries TRBV6-1 and TRBJ2-6; no reliable D call. The germline V and J ends were trimmed by 5 bases and 0 bases, with 17 bases remaining between them. Germline CDR1 is MNHNS and CDR2 is SASEGT. CDR3 length equals 18 residues. CDR3 nucleotide sequence: TGTGCCAGCAGTCCCAATAATCCCTCTCTCTCTGGGGCCAACGTCCTGACTTTC. This sequence encodes CASSPNNPSLSGANVLTF.

The chain is built from TRBV7-2 and TRBJ2-1; D is uncertain. With 1 base removed from V and 7 bases from J, the gap between germline ends came to 17 bases. Germline V lookup: CDR1 SGHTA, CDR2 FQGNSA. The CDR3 consists of 16 residues. The CDR3, as DNA: TGTGCCAGCAGCTTAGGGATTGGGCCAAACCCGAATGAGCAGTTCTTC. Translated, it gives CASSLGIGPNPNEQFF.

The chain couples TRBV5-1 to TRBJ1-4; D not resolved. Germline V gene data show CDR1 as SGHRS and CDR2 as YFSETQ. The CDR3 runs to 13 residues. Trimming removed 2 bases at V and 6 bases at J, with 8 bases between. In nucleotides, the CDR3 is TGCGCCAGCAGCTTAAGGGCGGATGAAAAACTGTTTTTT. Translating gives CASSLRADEKLFF.

The chain couples TRBV28 to TRBJ1-2; D ambiguous. V was trimmed by 6 bases and J by 7 bases, leaving 12 bases between them. Germline V gene lookup returns CDR1 MDHEN and CDR2 SYDVKM. This CDR3 is 12 amino acids long. CDR3 sequence: CASSAPLRGYTF. Here the CDR3 DNA reads TGTGCCAGCAGCGCCCCTTTGCGTGGCTACACCTTC.

This clonotype has a handful of counts. The genes are TRBV4-1 and TRBJ2-1, with 10 positions matching TRBD2. CDR3 length: 18 amino acids. V dropped 5 bases and J dropped 0; count of bases not matched to a gene: 10. The V gene's germline CDR1 is MGHRA and CDR2 YSYEKL. The CDR3 coding sequence is TGCGCCAGCAGCACTAATAGCGGGAGGCCAAGCTCCTACAATGAGCAGTTCTTC. Protein sequence: CASSTNSGRPSSYNEQFF.

This rearrangement joins TRBV18 to TRBJ2-5; perhaps TRBD1 as D (6 bases). The J call may not be correct, given that the DNA end is closer to TRBJ2-4. The CDR3 runs 15 residues. The germline CDR1 and CDR2 sequences are KGHSH and LQKENI. Here the CDR3 reads CASSLDRLAKNIQYF. DNA of the CDR3: TGTGCCAGCTCACTGGACAGACTAGCCAAAAACATTCAGTACTTC.

The chain is built from TRBV12-3 or TRBV12-4 and TRBJ2-2, with TRBD2 matching over 11 bases. The CDR3 consists of 17 residues. V shed 0 bases and J 5 bases; nucleotides not matched to a gene: 5. Written as DNA, the CDR3 is TGTGCCAGCAGTTTAGCGGCTAGCGGGAGGTGGACCGGGGAGCTGTTTTTT. It specifies CASSLAASGRWTGELFF.

The gene calls are TRBV5-1 and TRBJ1-5; weak D call: TRBD1 (6 bases). Deletions cut 4 bases from V and 7 bases from J, with 18 bases between. This CDR3 is 15 amino acids long. Looked up from germline, CDR1 is SGHRS and CDR2 is YFSETQ. CDR3 amino acids: CASSPTGGAEQPQHF. In DNA form, the CDR3 reads TGCGCCAGCAGCCCCACCGGGGGCGCCGAGCAGCCCCAGCATTTT.

This clonotype was detected a few times. The chain uses TRBV5-1 and TRBJ2-4; TRBD2 matches 9 bases. Germline lookup yields CDR1 SGHRS and CDR2 YFSETQ. This CDR3 has 15 amino acids. Trimming cost V 4 bases and J 6 bases; bases outside gene matches: 8. This CDR3 is CASSESGTSRNIQYF. DNA for the CDR3: TGCGCCAGCAGCGAGTCCGGGACTAGCCGAAACATTCAGTACTTC.

For this clonotype: This may be a read error: a much more frequent sequence differs by one nucleotide. The chain links TRBV7-2 to TRBJ2-5; D gene uncertain. The CDR3 loop spans 13 amino acids. CDR1 is SGHTA and CDR2 is FQGNSA in the germline V gene. The CDR3 DNA is TGTGCCGGCAGCTTAAGGTCCCAAGAGACCCAGTACTTC. Its translation: CAGSLRSQETQYF.

This clonotype showed up many times. This chain connects TRBV27 to TRBJ2-7, with 11 nucleotides matching TRBD1. Looked up from germline, CDR1 is MNHEY and CDR2 is SMNVEV (reference sequence). The CDR3 runs to 17 residues. Trimming removed 0 bases from V and 3 bases from J; junction bases left unmatched: 7. CDR3 sequence reads: CASSLSWPGQGVYEQYF. The CDR3 bases are TGTGCCAGCAGTTTATCGTGGCCGGGACAGGGGGTCTACGAGCAGTACTTC.